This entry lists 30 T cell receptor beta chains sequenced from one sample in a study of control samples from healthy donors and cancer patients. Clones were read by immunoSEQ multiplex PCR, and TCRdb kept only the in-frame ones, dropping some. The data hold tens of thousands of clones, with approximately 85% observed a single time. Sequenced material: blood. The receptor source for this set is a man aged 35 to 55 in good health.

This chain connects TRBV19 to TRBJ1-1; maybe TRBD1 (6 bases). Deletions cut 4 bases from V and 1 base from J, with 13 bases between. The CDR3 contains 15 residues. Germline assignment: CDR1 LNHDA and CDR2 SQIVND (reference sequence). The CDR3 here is CASSTTGTSNTEAFF. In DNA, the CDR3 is TGTGCCAGTAGTACGACAGGTACTTCGAACACTGAAGCTTTCTTT.

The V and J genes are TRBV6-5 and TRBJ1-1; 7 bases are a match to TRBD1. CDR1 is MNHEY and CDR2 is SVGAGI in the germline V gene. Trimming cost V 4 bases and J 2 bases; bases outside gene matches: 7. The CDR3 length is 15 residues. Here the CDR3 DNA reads TGTGCCAGCAGTTTTGGGGGACAGAGTAACACTGAAGCTTTCTTT. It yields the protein CASSFGGQSNTEAFF.

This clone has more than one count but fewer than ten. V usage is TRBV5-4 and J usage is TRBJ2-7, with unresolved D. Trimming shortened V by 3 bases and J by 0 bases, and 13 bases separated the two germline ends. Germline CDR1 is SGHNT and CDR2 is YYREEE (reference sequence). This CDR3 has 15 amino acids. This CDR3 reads CASSSFSRSSYEQYF. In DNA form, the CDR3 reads TGTGCCAGCAGCTCTTTCTCGCGGAGCTCCTACGAGCAGTACTTC.

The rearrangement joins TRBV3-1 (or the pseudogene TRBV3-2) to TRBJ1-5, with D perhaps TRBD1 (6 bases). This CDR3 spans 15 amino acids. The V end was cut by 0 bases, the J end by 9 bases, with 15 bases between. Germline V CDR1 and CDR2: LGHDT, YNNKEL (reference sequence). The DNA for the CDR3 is TGTGCCAGCAGCCAAGATGCGGCAGGGGCTCGGCCCCAGCATTTT. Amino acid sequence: CASSQDAAGARPQHF.

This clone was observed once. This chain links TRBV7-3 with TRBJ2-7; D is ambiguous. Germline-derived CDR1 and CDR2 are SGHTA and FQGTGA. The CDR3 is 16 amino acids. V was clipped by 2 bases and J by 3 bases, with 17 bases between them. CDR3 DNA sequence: TGTGCCAGCAGCTTACCCAAGGGTCCGCTCCACTACGAGCAGTACTTC. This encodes CASSLPKGPLHYEQYF.

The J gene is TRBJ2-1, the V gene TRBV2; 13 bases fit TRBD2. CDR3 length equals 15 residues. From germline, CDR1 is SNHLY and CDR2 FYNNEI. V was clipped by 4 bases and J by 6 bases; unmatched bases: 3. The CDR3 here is CASSARTSGGNEQFF. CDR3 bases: TGTGCCAGCAGTGCCCGGACTAGCGGGGGCAATGAGCAGTTCTTC.

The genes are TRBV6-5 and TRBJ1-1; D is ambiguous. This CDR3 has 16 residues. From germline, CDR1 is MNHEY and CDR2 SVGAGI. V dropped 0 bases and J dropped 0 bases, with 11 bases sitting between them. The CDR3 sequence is CASSYSKLGMNTEAFF. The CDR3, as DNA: TGTGCCAGCAGTTACTCGAAGCTGGGCATGAACACTGAAGCTTTCTTT.

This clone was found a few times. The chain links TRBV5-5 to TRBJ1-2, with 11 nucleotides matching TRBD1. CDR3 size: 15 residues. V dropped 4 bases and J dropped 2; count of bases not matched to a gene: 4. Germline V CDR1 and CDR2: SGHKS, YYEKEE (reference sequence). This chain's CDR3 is CASSAWTGGNYGYTF. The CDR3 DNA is TGTGCCAGCAGCGCCTGGACAGGGGGCAACTATGGCTACACCTTC.

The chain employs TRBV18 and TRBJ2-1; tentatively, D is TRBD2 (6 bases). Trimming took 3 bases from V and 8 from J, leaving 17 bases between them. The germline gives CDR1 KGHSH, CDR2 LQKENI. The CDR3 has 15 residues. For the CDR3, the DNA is TGTGCCAGCTCACCTAAGACTAGAATTTACGATGAGCAGTTCTTC. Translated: CASSPKTRIYDEQFF.

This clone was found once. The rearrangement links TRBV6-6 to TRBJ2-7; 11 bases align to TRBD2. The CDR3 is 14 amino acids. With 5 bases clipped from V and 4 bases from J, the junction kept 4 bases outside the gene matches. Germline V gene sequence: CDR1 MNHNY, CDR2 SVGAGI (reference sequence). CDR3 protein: CASSLAGGAYEQYF. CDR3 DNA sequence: TGTGCCAGCAGTCTAGCGGGAGGTGCGTACGAGCAGTACTTC.

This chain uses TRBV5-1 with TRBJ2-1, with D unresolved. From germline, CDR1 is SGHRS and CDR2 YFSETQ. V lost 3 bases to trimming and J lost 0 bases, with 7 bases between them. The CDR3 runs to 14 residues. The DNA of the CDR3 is TGCGCCAGCAGCTCCGGTGACTCCTACAATGAGCAGTTCTTC. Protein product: CASSSGDSYNEQFF. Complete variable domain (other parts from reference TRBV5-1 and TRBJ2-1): KAGVTQTPRYLIKTRGQQVTLSCSPISGHRSVSWYQQTPGQGLQFLFEYFSETQRNKGNFPGRFSGRQFSNSRSEMNVSTLELGDSALYLCASSSGDSYNEQFFGPGTRLTVL.

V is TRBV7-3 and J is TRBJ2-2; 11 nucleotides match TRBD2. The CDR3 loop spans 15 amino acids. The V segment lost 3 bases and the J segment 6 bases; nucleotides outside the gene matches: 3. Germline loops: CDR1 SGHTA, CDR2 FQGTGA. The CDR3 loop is CASSFSGRAAGELFF. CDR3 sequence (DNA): TGTGCCAGCAGCTTTAGCGGGAGGGCCGCCGGGGAGCTGTTTTTT. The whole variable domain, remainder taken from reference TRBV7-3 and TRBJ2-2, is GAGVSQTPSNKVTEKGKYVELRCDPISGHTALYWYRQSLGQGPEFLIYFQGTGAADDSGLPNDRFFAVRPEGSVSTLKIQRTERGDSAVYLCASSFSGRAAGELFFGEGSRLTVL.

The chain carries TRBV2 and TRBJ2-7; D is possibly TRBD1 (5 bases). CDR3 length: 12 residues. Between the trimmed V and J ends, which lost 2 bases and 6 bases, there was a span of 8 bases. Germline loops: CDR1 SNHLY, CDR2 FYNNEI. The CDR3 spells CASSEKGREQYF. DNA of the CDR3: TGTGCCAGCAGTGAAAAGGGGCGCGAGCAGTACTTC.

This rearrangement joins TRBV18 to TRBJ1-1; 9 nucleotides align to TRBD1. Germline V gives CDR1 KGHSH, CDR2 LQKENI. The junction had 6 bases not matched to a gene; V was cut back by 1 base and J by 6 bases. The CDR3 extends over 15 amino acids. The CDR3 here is CASSPRRTGEAEAFF. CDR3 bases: TGTGCCAGCTCACCACGAAGGACAGGGGAGGCTGAAGCTTTCTTT.

CDR3 amino acids: CASSLLRVAATGELFF. In nucleotides, the CDR3 is TGTGCCAGCAGTTTATTACGGGTAGCCGCCACCGGGGAGCTGTTTTTT. This rearrangement joins TRBV28 to TRBJ2-2, with D hard to call. CDR3 length: 16 amino acids. The V gene's germline CDR1 is MDHEN and CDR2 SYDVKM. V dropped 1 base and J dropped 4 bases, with 13 bases sitting between them.

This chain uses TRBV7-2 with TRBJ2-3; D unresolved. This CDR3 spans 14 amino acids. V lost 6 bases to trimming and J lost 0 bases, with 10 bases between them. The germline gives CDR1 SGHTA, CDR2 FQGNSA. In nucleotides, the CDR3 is TGTGCCAGCAGTCCAGGAATAAGCACAGATACGCAGTATTTT. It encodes CASSPGISTDTQYF.

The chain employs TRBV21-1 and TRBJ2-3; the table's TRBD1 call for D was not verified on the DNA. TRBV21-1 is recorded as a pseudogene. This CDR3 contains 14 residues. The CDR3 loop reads CASSNGRGTGSQYF. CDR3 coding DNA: TGTGCCAGCAGCAATGGAAGGGGAACTGGATCGCAGTATTTT.

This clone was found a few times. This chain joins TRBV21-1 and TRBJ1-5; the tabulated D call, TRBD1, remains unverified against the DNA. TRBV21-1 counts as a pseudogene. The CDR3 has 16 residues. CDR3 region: CASSRGRSIDNQPQHF. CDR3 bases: TGTGCCAGCAGCAGGGGGCGGTCAATTGACAATCAGCCCCAGCATTTT.

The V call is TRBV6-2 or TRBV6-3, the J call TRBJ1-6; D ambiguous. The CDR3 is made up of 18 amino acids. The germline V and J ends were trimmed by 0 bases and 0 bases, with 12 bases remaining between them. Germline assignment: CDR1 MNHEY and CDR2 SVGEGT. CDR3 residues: CASSYSYDGPSYNSPLHF. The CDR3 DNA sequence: TGTGCCAGCAGTTACTCGTACGACGGCCCCTCCTATAATTCACCCCTCCACTTT.

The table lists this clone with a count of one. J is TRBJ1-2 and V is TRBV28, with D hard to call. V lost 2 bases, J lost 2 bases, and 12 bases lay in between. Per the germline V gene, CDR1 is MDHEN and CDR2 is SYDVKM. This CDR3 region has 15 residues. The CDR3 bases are TGTGCCAGCAGTTTAGGTGGGGAACCGAACTATGGCTACACCTTC. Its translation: CASSLGGEPNYGYTF.

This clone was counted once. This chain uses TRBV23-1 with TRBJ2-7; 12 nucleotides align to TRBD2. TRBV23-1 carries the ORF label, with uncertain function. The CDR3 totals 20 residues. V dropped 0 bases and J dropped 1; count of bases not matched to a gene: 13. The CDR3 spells CASSQSGRTSGDSSSYEQYF. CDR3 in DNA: TGCGCCAGCAGTCAATCCGGAAGGACTAGCGGGGACTCCTCATCCTACGAGCAGTACTTC.

This CDR3 is CASSSRQGDRNQPQHF. CDR3 coding DNA: TGTGCCAGCAGCTCACGACAGGGGGATCGCAATCAGCCCCAGCATTTT. The V call is TRBV12-1, the J call TRBJ1-5; whether TRBD1, the table's D call, matches the DNA was not checked. TRBV12-1 corresponds to a pseudogene. The CDR3 is 16 amino acids.

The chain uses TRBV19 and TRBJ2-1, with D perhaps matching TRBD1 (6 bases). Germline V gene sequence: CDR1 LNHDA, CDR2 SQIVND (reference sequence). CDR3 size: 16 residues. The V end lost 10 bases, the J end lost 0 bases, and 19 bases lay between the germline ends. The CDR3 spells CATKTGSGRSYNEQFF. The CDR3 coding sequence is TGTGCCACCAAGACAGGTTCGGGGCGCTCCTACAATGAGCAGTTCTTC.

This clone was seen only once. The CDR3 DNA reads TGTGCCAGCTTAGCGGGTCCATCCTACAATGAGCAGTTCTTC. It yields the protein CASLAGPSYNEQFF. The V and J genes are TRBV27 and TRBJ2-1; 7 bases map to TRBD2. The ends lost 8 bases at V and 1 base at J; junction bases unmatched: 5. This CDR3 is built from 14 residues. CDR1 is MNHEY, CDR2 SMNVEV, per germline (reference sequence).

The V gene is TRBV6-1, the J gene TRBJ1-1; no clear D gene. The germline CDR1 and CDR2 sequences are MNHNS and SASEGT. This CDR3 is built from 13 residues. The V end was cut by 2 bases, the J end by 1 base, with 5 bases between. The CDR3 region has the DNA TGTGCCAGCAGTGAACCACGGAACACTGAAGCTTTCTTT. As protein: CASSEPRNTEAFF.

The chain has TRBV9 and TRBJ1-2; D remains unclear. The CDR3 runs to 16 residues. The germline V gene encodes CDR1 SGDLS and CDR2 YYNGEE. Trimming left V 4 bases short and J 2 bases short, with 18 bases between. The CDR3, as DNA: TGTGCCAGCAGCCCACCCCCTCGAGGGTTAAACTATGGCTACACCTTC. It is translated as CASSPPPRGLNYGYTF. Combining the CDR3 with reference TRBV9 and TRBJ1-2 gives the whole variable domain DSGVTQTPKHLITATGQRVTLRCSPRSGDLSVYWYQQSLDQGLQFLIQYYNGEERAKGNILERFSAQQFPDLHSELNLSSLELGDSALYFCASSPPPRGLNYGYTFGSGTRLTVV.

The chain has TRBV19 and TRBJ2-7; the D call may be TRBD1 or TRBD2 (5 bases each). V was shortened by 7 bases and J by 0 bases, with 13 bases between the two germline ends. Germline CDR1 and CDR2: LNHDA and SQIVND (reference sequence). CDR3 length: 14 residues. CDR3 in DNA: TGTGCCAGTACCGAGGGACCCGTCTCCTACGAGCAGTACTTC. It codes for CASTEGPVSYEQYF.

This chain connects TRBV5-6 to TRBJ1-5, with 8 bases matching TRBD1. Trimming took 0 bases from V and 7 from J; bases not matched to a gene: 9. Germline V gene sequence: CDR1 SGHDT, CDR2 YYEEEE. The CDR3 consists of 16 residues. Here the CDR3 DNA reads TGTGCCAGCAGCTTGGCCCTCGGACAGGGAGGGCAGCCCCAGCATTTT. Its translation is CASSLALGQGGQPQHF.

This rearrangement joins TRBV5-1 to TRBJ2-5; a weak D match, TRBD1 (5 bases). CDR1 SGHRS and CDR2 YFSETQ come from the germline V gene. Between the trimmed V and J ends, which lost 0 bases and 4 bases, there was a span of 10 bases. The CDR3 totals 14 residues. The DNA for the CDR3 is TGCGCCAGCAGCTTGGGACAGAGGATAGAGACCCAGTACTTC. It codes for CASSLGQRIETQYF.

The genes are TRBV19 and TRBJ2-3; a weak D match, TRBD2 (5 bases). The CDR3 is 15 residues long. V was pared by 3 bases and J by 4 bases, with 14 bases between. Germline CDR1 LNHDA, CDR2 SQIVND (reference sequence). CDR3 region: CASSMASFVSDTQYF. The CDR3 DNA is TGTGCCAGTAGTATGGCTAGCTTTGTCTCAGATACGCAGTATTTT.